A selection of T cell receptor beta chains follows, all from one sample in a study of cytomegalovirus exposure and HLA in healthy donors. Generated by immunoSEQ multiplex PCR, the TCRdb table keeps only in-frame clones and is missing some. Of 150,000 to 200,000 clones listed, 70% to 80% were seen once; the top ten hold around 3.5%. Sequences were obtained from PBMCs. The receptors were gathered from a man between 25 and 39 years old in good health and CMV-seropositive. Each CDR3 is given with its conserved first and last residue.

V gene	CDR3 length	J gene	CDR3 protein
TRBV11-1	15	TRBJ2-7	CASSSRRDRGGEQYF
TRBV11-2	16	TRBJ2-1	CASSLQPSHSYNEQFF
TRBV1	15	TRBJ2-3	CTSSSHLRGRDTQYF
TRBV30	13	TRBJ2-1	CAWSINRENEQFF
TRBV12-5	16	TRBJ2-3	CASGLGGSPNTDTQYF
TRBV7-2	15	TRBJ1-2	CASSQEAVTNYGYTF
TRBV19	15	TRBJ1-4	CASSPPRGAVEKLFF
TRBV27	14	TRBJ1-1	CASSLNGANTEAFF
TRBV4-3	15	TRBJ1-5	CASSQDGNERQPQHF
TRBV5-1	14	TRBJ2-5	CASSVGTVGETQYF
TRBV30	15	TRBJ2-3	CAWSVRWGDTDTQYF
TRBV7-6	16	TRBJ2-7	CASSLASDRETNEQYF
TRBV25-1	14	TRBJ2-7	CASSGAGTSYEQYF
TRBV5-4	14	TRBJ2-7	CASSLATSRNEQYF
TRBV19	17	TRBJ2-1	CASGLAGGGGLYNEQFF
TRBV6-5	15	TRBJ2-7	CASSYSRSLAYEQYF
TRBV5-4	15	TRBJ2-7	CASRYGQGSAYEQYF
TRBV9	17	TRBJ2-3	CASSVIPSGGVTDTQYF
TRBV28	15	TRBJ1-5	CASTRQQGRNQPQHF
TRBV25-1	13	TRBJ2-7	CASSDPLAYEQYF
TRBV19	19	TRBJ2-5	CASSIVSGTSGGTLETQYF
TRBV29-1	13	TRBJ2-7	CSASPGGDYEQYF
TRBV5-1	17	TRBJ2-1	CASSLGGTGASYNEQFF
TRBV12-2	12	TRBJ2-2	CASRLPAGELFF
TRBV27	15	TRBJ2-5	CASSLIAGAQETQYF
TRBV5-6	14	TRBJ1-2	CASSSGGGSYGYTF